This TCR beta chain is drawn from a study of blood T cell repertoires in COVID-19. Study-level background: T cells, B-cell-depleted T cells, or PBMCs supplied cDNA or gDNA.

Source study methods: Researchers report that nucleated cell counts were estimated from reference gene primer amplification. Sequencing used immunoSEQ multiplex PCR; TCRdb keeps in-frame clones, though not all of them. V and J calls plus clone size are reproduced from that table; the DNA served to infer D and trimming. The sample lists fewer than 350,000 clones; roughly 90% were seen once. The TCR originated in a woman in her thirties with COVID-19, enrolled during active disease. Sequencing input: peripheral blood.

DNA of the CDR3: TGTGCCAGCAGTGGGAGTAGCGGGGGGGCGGGTGAGCAGTTCTTC. Its translation: CASSGSSGGAGEQFF. V and J are TRBV2 and TRBJ2-1, with TRBD2 matching over 11 bases. The V gene end was trimmed by 4 bases and the J gene end by 9 bases; junction bases not matched to a gene: 8. The CDR3 is 15 residues long. Germline V lookup: CDR1 SNHLY, CDR2 FYNNEI.